The sequence of this TCR beta chain was determined in a study of shared clonotypes between healthy human individuals. Overall study context: In total, the donors were two women and a few men aged 18 to 49. Study-wide points: Rarefaction exposed incomplete sorted-subset sequencing despite large depth. Researchers found naive subsets generally carried larger estimated richness than memory subsets.

Regarding this clone: The antigen is not known.

V lost 2 bases and J 7 bases, leaving 12 bases between the germline ends. Germline V gene data show CDR1 as SQVTM and CDR2 as ANQGSEA. This CDR3 region has 13 residues. Clones were sequenced by immunoSEQ multiplex PCR, and TCRdb holds only the in-frame ones, with some missing. This sample has some 1.1 million clones, with roughly 80% found just once. This chain joins TRBV29-1 and TRBJ2-1, with D perhaps TRBD1 (6 bases). Sequenced sample: memory CD4+ T cells from PBMCs. The sample's subset: CD45RA-negative fraction. The TCR originated in a man between 18 and 29 years old in good health. Some clones in this sample may be carry-over from other donors' samples. CDR3 nucleotide sequence: TGCAGCGTTGAAAGGCAGAGGGGGAATGAGCAGTTCTTC. Translating it yields CSVERQRGNEQFF.